Presented here are 20 T cell receptor beta chains from one specimen sequenced in a study of identical twins. TCRdb analysed the 5' RACE reads with MiXCR anew, one entry per CDR3 protein. The sample contains around 1.7 million distinct CDR3 sequences, less than 35% of which appear only once. Sequencing was carried out using cord blood. Receptor source: a newborn girl in good health.

This clonotype showed up just a few times. J is TRBJ2-7 and V is TRBV28; D may match TRBD1 or TRBD2 (5 bases each). The CDR3 consists of 15 residues. The V end lost 2 bases, the J end lost 2 bases, and 13 bases lay between the germline ends. Looked up from germline, CDR1 is MDHEN and CDR2 is SYDVKM. The CDR3 loop is CASSLASGLTYEQYF. The CDR3 bases are TGTGCCAGCAGTTTAGCCTCGGGGCTAACCTACGAGCAGTACTTC. Combining the CDR3 with reference TRBV28 and TRBJ2-7 gives the whole variable domain DVKVTQSSRYLVKRTGEKVFLECVQDMDHENMFWYRQDPGLGLRLIYFSYDVKMKEKGDIPEGYSVSREKKERFSLILESASTNQTSMYLCASSLASGLTYEQYFGPGTRLTVT.

The rearrangement uses TRBV28 and TRBJ1-5, with TRBD1 identical over 12 bases. Trimming at V came to 7 bases and at J to 0 bases, leaving 10 bases not matched to a gene. The CDR3 length is 18 residues. Per the germline V gene, CDR1 is MDHEN and CDR2 is SYDVKM. The CDR3, as DNA: TGTGCCAGCATGACCGGGACAGGGGGCCTATATAGCAATCAGCCCCAGCATTTT. Its translation: CASMTGTGGLYSNQPQHF.

This chain connects TRBV20-1 to TRBJ2-1, with a possible D match to TRBD1 (5 bases). Trimming took 4 bases from V and 6 from J, leaving 19 bases between them. CDR1 is DFQATT and CDR2 is SNEGSKA in the germline V gene (reference sequence). The CDR3 length is 15 residues. This CDR3 is CSATRVPYGLNEQFF. The CDR3 coding sequence is TGCAGTGCTACCAGGGTCCCCTATGGGCTCAATGAGCAGTTCTTC.

There are a few counts of this clonotype. The V gene is TRBV29-1, the J gene TRBJ2-4; 16 positions match TRBD2. From germline, CDR1 is SQVTM and CDR2 ANQGSEA. The CDR3 consists of 17 residues. Germline trimming cut 3 bases from V and 5 bases from J; bases unmatched to any gene: 7. CDR3 amino acids: CSVEPGLAGGIQNIQYF. The CDR3 DNA follows: TGCAGCGTTGAGCCGGGACTAGCGGGAGGGATCCAAAACATTCAGTACTTC.

The rearrangement links TRBV7-8 to TRBJ2-1, with 8 positions matching TRBD1. Germline CDR1 SGHVS, CDR2 FQNEAQ. CDR3 size: 15 residues. V lost 4 bases, J lost 8 bases, and 10 bases stayed unmatched. DNA for the CDR3: TGTGCCAGCAGCTCGGACAGGGTGCGTGTCGATGAGCAGTTCTTC. It encodes CASSSDRVRVDEQFF. Looking up the rest from reference TRBV7-8 and TRBJ2-1 gives the full variable domain: GAGVSQSPRYKVAKRGQDVALRCDPISGHVSLFWYQQALGQGPEFLTYFQNEAQLDKSGLPSDRFFAERPEGSVSTLKIQRTQQEDSAVYLCASSSDRVRVDEQFFGPGTRLTVL.

A few counts support this clonotype. The rearrangement uses TRBV6-6 and TRBJ1-2; possibly TRBD1 for D (5 bases). The CDR3 has 16 amino acids. Per germline, CDR1 MNHNY and CDR2 SVGAGI (reference sequence). V was shortened by 0 bases and J by 4 bases, with 15 bases between the two germline ends. The CDR3 DNA follows: TGTGCCAGCAGTTACTCGTATGACAGCCATGGCTATGGCTACACCTTC. This translates into CASSYSYDSHGYGYTF.

This clonotype has just a few counts. V is TRBV20-1 and J is TRBJ2-1; the D gene is possibly TRBD1 (5 bases). Per germline, CDR1 DFQATT and CDR2 SNEGSKA (reference sequence). The ends were cut back, 3 bases at V and 9 bases at J, with 15 bases in the middle. The CDR3 is 13 residues long. The CDR3 DNA reads as TGCAGTGCTAGCCGTACTCAGGGCGGTGAGCAGTTCTTC. It translates to CSASRTQGGEQFF.

The J gene is TRBJ2-1, the V gene TRBV28, with D perhaps given as TRBD1 or TRBD2 (6 bases each). V was trimmed by 2 bases and J by 10 bases, leaving 15 bases between them. This CDR3 spans 14 amino acids. Germline CDR1 MDHEN, CDR2 SYDVKM. In DNA form, the CDR3 reads TGTGCCAGCAGTTTAGAACTACGAGGGGGGGAGCAGTTCTTC. This sequence encodes CASSLELRGGEQFF.

V and J are TRBV20-1 and TRBJ2-5; 9 bases match TRBD2. Trimming removed 3 bases from V and 11 bases from J; junction bases left unmatched: 7. This CDR3 is built from 12 residues. Germline V lookup: CDR1 DFQATT, CDR2 SNEGSKA (reference sequence). The CDR3 DNA reads TGCAGTGCTAGCCGGACTAGCGACAAGCAGTACTTC. Amino acids: CSASRTSDKQYF.

This chain uses TRBV21-1 with TRBJ1-5. TRBV21-1 is deemed a pseudogene. The CDR3 extends over 13 amino acids. CDR3 residues: CASREGTVQPQHF. DNA for the CDR3: TGTGCCAGCAGGGAGGGTACAGTTCAGCCCCAGCATTTT.

In its sample, this clonotype was seen a few times. The rearrangement uses TRBV21-1 and TRBJ1-5; the table's TRBD1 call for D was not verified on the DNA. TRBV21-1 is a known pseudogene. The length of the CDR3 is 17 residues. The CDR3 DNA follows: TGTGCCAGCAGCTCACCCAGGGGATCAAGGAGCAATCAGCCCCAGCATTTT. Its translation: CASSSPRGSRSNQPQHF.

This clonotype has a count of ten or more. The CDR3 sequence: CSVETLPDTQYF. CDR3 bases: TGCAGCGTTGAAACTCTCCCCGATACGCAGTATTTT. The V and J genes are TRBV29-1 and TRBJ2-3, with D unresolved. The CDR3 sequence is 12 residues long. V dropped 2 bases and J dropped 6 bases, with 9 bases sitting between them. Germline values: CDR1 SQVTM, CDR2 ANQGSEA.

This chain connects TRBV2 to TRBJ1-2; TRBD1 might be the D (6 bases). V lost 1 base, J lost 5 bases, and 11 bases lay in between. From germline, CDR1 is SNHLY and CDR2 FYNNEI. The CDR3 is 14 amino acids. This CDR3 is CASSEGYREYGYTF. Written as DNA, the CDR3 is TGTGCCAGCAGTGAAGGATACAGGGAGTATGGCTACACCTTC.

This clonotype was detected a few times. The rearrangement joins TRBV6-2 or TRBV6-3 to TRBJ2-4; D is unclear. CDR1 and CDR2 (germline): MNHEY, SVGEGT. The CDR3 contains 15 residues. Trimming removed 3 bases from V and 1 base from J, with 10 bases in between. CDR3 residues: CASSYFAVAKNIQYF. The CDR3 region has the DNA TGTGCCAGCAGTTATTTCGCGGTGGCCAAAAACATTCAGTACTTC.

This clonotype was counted only a few times. J is TRBJ1-1 and V is TRBV2; no reliable D call. The CDR3 loop spans 11 amino acids. Trimming took 8 bases from V and 5 from J, leaving 9 bases between them. Per germline, CDR1 SNHLY and CDR2 FYNNEI. This CDR3 reads CASPDGTEAFF. CDR3 nucleotide sequence: TGTGCCAGCCCGGACGGAACTGAAGCTTTCTTT.

This chain connects TRBV29-1 to TRBJ1-2, with D possibly matching TRBD1 (6 bases). This CDR3 has 11 residues. With 7 bases removed from V and 6 bases from J, the gap between germline ends came to 12 bases. The germline V gene encodes CDR1 SQVTM and CDR2 ANQGSEA. CDR3 sequence: CSAYREHGYTF. DNA of the CDR3: TGCAGCGCCTACAGGGAGCATGGCTACACCTTC.

The rearrangement links TRBV7-9 to TRBJ2-1; perhaps TRBD1 as D (6 bases). Germline lookup yields CDR1 SEHNR and CDR2 FQNEAQ (reference sequence). Trimming took 3 bases from V and 4 from J, leaving 16 bases between them. CDR3 size: 16 residues. In DNA, the CDR3 is TGTGCCAGCAGCTTTGCTCACAGGGCTCCATACAATGAGCAGTTCTTC. Its protein is CASSFAHRAPYNEQFF.

This chain connects TRBV12-3 or TRBV12-4 to TRBJ2-3; D is possibly TRBD2 (6 bases). V was shortened by 5 bases and J by 4 bases, with 16 bases between the two germline ends. The CDR3 sequence is 15 residues long. The CDR3 loop is CASSHGSGRADTQYF. CDR3 bases: TGTGCCAGCAGTCATGGTAGCGGCAGAGCAGATACGCAGTATTTT.

The chain joins TRBV7-9 to TRBJ2-7, with D perhaps being TRBD1 or TRBD2 (6 bases each). CDR3 length equals 14 residues. The germline CDR1 and CDR2 sequences are SEHNR and FQNEAQ (reference sequence). Between the trimmed V and J ends, which lost 3 bases and 7 bases, there was a span of 16 bases. CDR3 DNA: TGTGCCAGCAGCTTGAGTGTGGGGGGCAATGAGCAGTACTTC. Its protein product is CASSLSVGGNEQYF.

This clonotype was counted ten times or more. The chain has TRBV29-1 and TRBJ2-7; 12 bases match TRBD2. With V trimmed by 4 bases and J by 2 bases, 3 bases remained unmatched. This CDR3 is built from 14 residues. The germline V gene encodes CDR1 SQVTM and CDR2 ANQGSEA. The CDR3 here is CSVVGLAGPYEQYF. The CDR3, as DNA: TGCAGCGTTGTGGGACTAGCGGGCCCCTACGAGCAGTACTTC.